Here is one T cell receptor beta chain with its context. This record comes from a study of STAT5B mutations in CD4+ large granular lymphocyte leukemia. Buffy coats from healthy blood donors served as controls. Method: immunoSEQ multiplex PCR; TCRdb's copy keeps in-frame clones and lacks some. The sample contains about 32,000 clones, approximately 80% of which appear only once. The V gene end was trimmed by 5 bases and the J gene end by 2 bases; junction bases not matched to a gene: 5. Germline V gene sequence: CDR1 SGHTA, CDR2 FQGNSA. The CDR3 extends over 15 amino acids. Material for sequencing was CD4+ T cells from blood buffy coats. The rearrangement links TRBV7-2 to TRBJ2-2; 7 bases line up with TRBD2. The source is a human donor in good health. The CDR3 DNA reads TGTGCCAGCAGCCGGGACTACCTCAACACCGGGGAGCTGTTTTTT. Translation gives CASSRDYLNTGELFF.